These 13 T cell receptor beta chains were all obtained from the same sample, sequenced in a study of blood T cell repertoires in COVID-19. Sequencing used immunoSEQ multiplex PCR; TCRdb keeps in-frame clones, though not all of them. The profile covers some 99,000 clones, with 81% appearing a single time and 9.5% to 12% taken by the ten largest. Sequenced input: peripheral blood. The receptors were sampled from a woman of 80 years or more with acute or convalescent COVID-19.

The V and J genes are TRBV27 and TRBJ1-4, with 7 bases identical to TRBD1. Trimming took 5 bases from V and 6 from J; bases not matched to a gene: 3. The germline V gene has CDR1 MNHEY and CDR2 SMNVEV (reference sequence). This CDR3 region has 13 residues. The DNA of the CDR3 is TGTGCCAGCAGTGGTGGGACAGATGAAAAACTGTTTTTT. Protein: CASSGGTDEKLFF.

The chain couples TRBV19 to TRBJ1-1; unclear D gene. V was clipped by 2 bases and J by 1 base, with 17 bases between them. The germline CDR1 and CDR2 sequences are LNHDA and SQIVND (reference sequence). The CDR3 extends over 17 amino acids. The CDR3 protein is CASSIPLTGSRNTEAFF. The CDR3 DNA sequence: TGTGCCAGTAGTATACCCCTGACTGGTTCAAGGAACACTGAAGCTTTCTTT.

The V and J genes are TRBV7-8 and TRBJ2-7; 11 positions agree with TRBD2. J lost 2 bases, V lost 5 bases, and 5 bases had no gene match. CDR1 is SGHVS, CDR2 FQNEAQ, per germline. The CDR3 runs 15 residues. The CDR3 loop is CASSLGTSGTYEQYF. The CDR3 DNA sequence: TGTGCCAGCAGCCTAGGGACTAGCGGAACCTACGAGCAGTACTTC.

V is TRBV25-1 and J is TRBJ1-4; D not certain. Trimming cost V 8 bases and J 3 bases, with 7 bases left between them. Germline V CDR1 and CDR2: MGHDK, SYGVNS. The CDR3 is 12 amino acids. DNA for the CDR3: TGTGCCAGCTGTGGGCCTAATGAAAAACTGTTTTTT. This gives the protein CASCGPNEKLFF.

The chain employs TRBV9 and TRBJ1-4, with TRBD1 matching over 8 bases. The V gene end was trimmed by 4 bases and the J gene end by 4 bases; junction bases not matched to a gene: 9. This CDR3 has 16 amino acids. Germline V gene sequence: CDR1 SGDLS, CDR2 YYNGEE. The chain's CDR3 is CASSRAGGLRNEKLFF. CDR3 in DNA: TGTGCCAGCAGCAGAGCAGGGGGCCTACGTAATGAAAAACTGTTTTTT. Looking up the rest from reference TRBV9 and TRBJ1-4 gives the full variable domain: DSGVTQTPKHLITATGQRVTLRCSPRSGDLSVYWYQQSLDQGLQFLIQYYNGEERAKGNILERFSAQQFPDLHSELNLSSLELGDSALYFCASSRAGGLRNEKLFFGSGTQLSVL.

The chain has TRBV27 and TRBJ2-3; 7 nucleotides agree with TRBD2. The CDR3 is 14 amino acids. Germline V gene lookup returns CDR1 MNHEY and CDR2 SMNVEV (reference sequence). The junction had 4 bases not matched to a gene; V was cut back by 6 bases and J by 1 base. This chain's CDR3 is CASSQRGGTDTQYF. CDR3 DNA sequence: TGTGCCAGCAGCCAGCGGGGAGGCACAGATACGCAGTATTTT.

The V call is TRBV3-1 (or the pseudogene TRBV3-2), the J call TRBJ1-3; D ambiguous. The V gene lost 0 bases and the J gene lost 0 bases, with 3 bases spanning the gap. Per germline, CDR1 LGHDT and CDR2 YNNKEL (reference sequence). The CDR3 covers 14 residues. This CDR3 is CASSQDNSGNTIYF. The CDR3, as DNA: TGTGCCAGCAGCCAAGACAACTCTGGAAACACCATATATTTT.

The chain carries TRBV29-1 and TRBJ2-3, with a weak D call TRBD1 (6 bases). V was pared by 0 bases and J by 3 bases, with 13 bases between. The CDR3 totals 15 residues. Germline lookup yields CDR1 SQVTM and CDR2 ANQGSEA. CDR3 amino acids: CSVEDRAGATDTQYF. DNA for the CDR3: TGCAGCGTTGAAGATAGGGCAGGGGCGACAGATACGCAGTATTTT.

This clone occurred a few times. This rearrangement joins TRBV28 to TRBJ1-2; 7 bases align to TRBD1. CDR1 MDHEN and CDR2 SYDVKM come from the germline V gene. The CDR3 runs to 15 residues. J gave up 2 bases and V 4 bases, and 7 bases lay outside the gene matches. The CDR3 DNA follows: TGTGCCAGCAGTTCGCAGGCACAGGGGAACTATGGCTACACCTTC. This codes for CASSSQAQGNYGYTF.

The J gene is TRBJ1-5, the V gene TRBV28; weak D call: TRBD1 (5 bases). CDR1 and CDR2 (germline): MDHEN, SYDVKM. The CDR3 consists of 16 residues. The V and J ends lost 2 bases and 4 bases respectively, with 15 bases between them. The CDR3 loop reads CASSLIGRQLNQPQHF. The CDR3 DNA sequence: TGTGCCAGCAGTTTAATCGGCCGACAGTTGAATCAGCCCCAGCATTTT.

The chain uses TRBV27 and TRBJ1-6; D possibly corresponds to TRBD1 (5 bases). Per germline, CDR1 MNHEY and CDR2 SMNVEV (reference sequence). Trimming shortened V by 8 bases and J by 12 bases, and 14 bases separated the two germline ends. This CDR3 is 12 amino acids long. The CDR3 is CASGPREGPLHF. CDR3 coding DNA: TGTGCCAGCGGTCCCAGGGAGGGACCCCTCCACTTT.

The genes are TRBV18 and TRBJ2-7, with D possibly matching TRBD2 (5 bases). Germline loops: CDR1 KGHSH, CDR2 LQKENI. The V and J ends lost 3 bases and 6 bases respectively, with 9 bases between them. This CDR3 spans 12 amino acids. CDR3 amino acids: CASSPRGFEQYF. The CDR3 DNA follows: TGTGCCAGCTCACCTCGAGGGTTCGAGCAGTACTTC.

This clone was observed once. V is TRBV6-2 or TRBV6-3 and J is TRBJ2-5; weak D call: TRBD2 (5 bases). Trimming took 2 bases from V and 9 from J, leaving 13 bases between them. Germline V gene sequence: CDR1 MNHEY, CDR2 SVGEGT. This CDR3 has 13 amino acids. The CDR3 reads CASSYGGLGAQYF. The DNA for the CDR3 is TGTGCCAGCAGTTACGGTGGGCTCGGGGCCCAGTACTTC.